This entry describes one T cell receptor (beta chain). The sample has other DNA sequences that encode this CDR3 too. CDR3 length: 12 residues. The V end was cut by 5 bases, the J end by 5 bases, with 9 bases between. CDR1 MNHEY and CDR2 SVGAGI come from the germline V gene. The sample belongs to a study of control samples from healthy donors and cancer patients. Sequencing used immunoSEQ multiplex PCR; TCRdb keeps in-frame clones, though not all of them. Among 150,000 to 200,000 clones listed, roughly 93% were seen once. The clonotype originates from a woman aged 60 to 75 in good health. The rearrangement joins TRBV6-5 to TRBJ1-2; D possibly corresponds to TRBD1 (6 bases). Sequenced input: blood. This CDR3 is CASSPTGYGYTF. The CDR3 DNA is TGTGCCAGCAGTCCAACAGGGTATGGCTACACCTTC.